These 25 T cell receptor beta chains were sequenced from one sample in a study of Graves' ophthalmopathy and Graves' hyperthyroidism. The authors amplified TCR beta CDR3 regions, and they did so from RNA transcripts for repertoire sequencing. First-round RT-PCR relied on HTBI primers, and a second-round multiplex PCR came next. Each CDR3 protein is one row after TCRdb ran MiXCR on the multiplex PCR reads. The repertoire consists of about 550,000 distinct CDR3 sequences, with about two fifths occurring once and the leading ten covering 4% to 5%. Sequenced: peripheral blood or thyroid tissue (not recorded which). These receptors were obtained from an adult man with Graves' hyperthyroidism.

J is TRBJ1-1 and V is TRBV19, with a weak D call TRBD1 (6 bases). V lost 9 bases to trimming and J lost 4 bases, with 18 bases between them. Germline-derived CDR1 and CDR2 are LNHDA and SQIVND (reference sequence). CDR3 length: 14 residues. CDR3 in DNA: TGTGCCAGCACCGTCGGGGGCCCCCCCACTGAAGCTTTCTTT. Translated: CASTVGGPPTEAFF.

V usage is TRBV2 and J usage is TRBJ1-2; TRBD1 matches 7 bases. Looked up from germline, CDR1 is SNHLY and CDR2 is FYNNEI. This CDR3 region has 15 residues. V trimming: 7 bases; J trimming: 4 bases; junction bases outside the gene matches: 12. This CDR3 reads CASKETGRAGYGYTF. The CDR3 nucleotides are TGTGCCAGCAAGGAGACAGGGCGTGCTGGCTATGGCTACACCTTC.

This clonotype has at least ten counts. The V and J genes are TRBV29-1 and TRBJ1-4; the D is unclear. The CDR3 runs 12 residues. Trimming left V 0 bases short and J 7 bases short, with 6 bases between. Germline-derived CDR1 and CDR2 are SQVTM and ANQGSEA. CDR3: CSVEDRSEKLFF. In DNA, the CDR3 is TGCAGCGTTGAAGATCGCAGTGAAAAACTGTTTTTT. Complete variable domain (other parts from reference TRBV29-1 and TRBJ1-4): SAVISQKPSRDICQRGTSLTIQCQVDSQVTMMFWYRQQPGQSLTLIATANQGSEATYESGFVIDKFPISRPNLTFSTLTVSNMSPEDSSIYLCSVEDRSEKLFFGSGTQLSVL.

This chain connects TRBV2 to TRBJ1-6; D gene unclear. V shed 3 bases and J shed 16 bases, with 16 bases lying between them. CDR1 is SNHLY, CDR2 FYNNEI, per germline. The CDR3 covers 13 residues. The CDR3, as DNA: TGTGCCAGCAGTGATGGCGACGGAGTAGCACTCCACTTT. This gives the protein CASSDGDGVALHF.

This clonotype was counted ten times or more. The rearrangement joins TRBV24-1 to TRBJ2-2; TRBD2 matches 7 bases. CDR3 length: 16 amino acids. J gave up 6 bases and V 4 bases, and 10 bases lay outside the gene matches. The germline gives CDR1 KGHDR, CDR2 SFDVKD. For the CDR3, the DNA is TGTGCCACCAGTGACCGGACTAGTAGAGACGCCGGGGAGCTGTTTTTT. Its protein product is CATSDRTSRDAGELFF.

The chain carries TRBV7-9 and TRBJ1-1; no clear D. Germline CDR1 is SEHNR and CDR2 is FQNEAQ (reference sequence). V shed 6 bases and J shed 0 bases, with 17 bases lying between them. The CDR3 sequence is 16 residues long. CDR3 in DNA: TGTGCCAGCAGTTCACTAACTATGGTGATGAACACTGAAGCTTTCTTT. Protein product: CASSSLTMVMNTEAFF.

This clonotype was recorded at least ten times. V is TRBV29-1 and J is TRBJ1-2, with D tentatively TRBD1 (5 bases). The V end lost 3 bases, the J end lost 7 bases, and 9 bases lay between the germline ends. The germline V gene has CDR1 SQVTM and CDR2 ANQGSEA. The CDR3 loop spans 11 amino acids. The CDR3 loop is CSVDGGGGYTF. The CDR3 nucleotides read TGCAGCGTTGACGGTGGGGGTGGCTACACCTTC.

This clonotype was seen repeatedly, ten times or more. The chain recombines TRBV19 with TRBJ1-2; TRBD1 aligns across 8 bases. V was clipped by 10 bases and J by 3 bases; unmatched bases: 13. The CDR3 covers 15 residues. Per germline, CDR1 LNHDA and CDR2 SQIVND (reference sequence). The CDR3 coding sequence is TGTGCCACTGGACAGGGAGGACCCGGCCACTATGGCTACACCTTC. Protein sequence: CATGQGGPGHYGYTF.

At least ten counts were recorded for this clonotype. The V call is TRBV10-3, the J call TRBJ1-5; 8 bases map to TRBD1. The CDR3 is 14 amino acids. Germline assignment: CDR1 ENHRY and CDR2 SYGVKD. V dropped 2 bases and J dropped 7; count of bases not matched to a gene: 4. Here the CDR3 DNA reads TGTGCCATCAGTGAGGTCCCAGGGGGCCAGCCCCAGCATTTT. Its translation: CAISEVPGGQPQHF.

This clonotype has more than one count but fewer than ten. This chain links TRBV6-5 with TRBJ1-2, with D tentatively TRBD1 (6 bases). The CDR3 runs 14 residues. Germline lookup yields CDR1 MNHEY and CDR2 SVGAGI. Trimming removed 4 bases at V and 4 bases at J, with 13 bases between. CDR3 coding DNA: TGTGCCAGCAGTTCGTACAGGGATTTCTATGGCTACACCTTC. This gives the protein CASSSYRDFYGYTF.

This clonotype was detected only once. A much more abundant neighbour one base away suggests this may be a read error. This chain connects TRBV7-3 to TRBJ2-5, with 7 positions matching TRBD2. Trimming removed 5 bases from V and 2 bases from J; junction bases left unmatched: 11. Germline CDR1 SGHTA, CDR2 FQGTGA. CDR3 length: 16 residues. The CDR3 DNA reads TGTGCCAGCAGCCCACGGACAAGGGGAGGGCAAGAGACCCAGTACTTC. Translating gives CASSPRTRGGQETQYF.

The J gene is TRBJ2-5, the V gene TRBV11-2; 16 bases line up with TRBD2. With V trimmed by 2 bases and J by 5 bases, 8 bases remained unmatched. The CDR3 length is 18 residues. Germline CDR1 is SGHAT and CDR2 is FQNNGV. CDR3 region: CASSLRGTSGGAVETQYF. The CDR3 nucleotides read TGTGCCAGCAGCTTAAGAGGGACTAGCGGGGGGGCCGTGGAGACCCAGTACTTC.

Remarks on this clonotype: A read error is likely, as this CDR3 ends without the conserved phenylalanine or tryptophan. It is unclear where the CDR3 begins or ends on the DNA, so no DNA is shown, and the CDR3 is as TCRdb lists it. The chain is built from TRBV7-8 and TRBJ1-1; TRBD1 is taken as the D call from the table, unchecked against the DNA. The CDR3 is 15 amino acids in total, end residues counted. The germline V gene has CDR1 SGHVS and CDR2 FQNEAQ. CDR3 in amino acids: CASSLVSQGVTEAFS.

In its sample, this clonotype was seen many times. One junction end does not reproduce the germline sequence, and a read error may be involved. This rearrangement joins TRBV20-1 to TRBJ1-2, with a possible D match to TRBD1 (5 bases). Germline V gene lookup returns CDR1 DFQATT and CDR2 SNEGSKA (reference sequence). This CDR3 comprises 12 residues. CDR3 sequence: CSARGGVYGYTF. The CDR3 DNA reads TGCAGTGCCAGAGGAGGGGTCTATGGCTACACCTTC.

This clonotype was recorded many times. This chain joins TRBV5-6 and TRBJ2-7, with TRBD1 identical over 12 bases. This CDR3 is built from 13 residues. Looked up from germline, CDR1 is SGHDT and CDR2 is YYEEEE. Trimming at V came to 4 bases and at J to 6 bases, leaving 2 bases not matched to a gene. The CDR3 bases are TGTGCCAGCAGCCGGGACAGGGGGCTCGAGCAGTACTTC. Translated: CASSRDRGLEQYF.

This clonotype appeared once. This sequence joins TRBV5-1 and TRBJ2-7; 8 bases agree with TRBD1. The CDR3 spans 14 residues. Germline V gives CDR1 SGHRS, CDR2 YFSETQ. V dropped 7 bases and J dropped 4; count of bases not matched to a gene: 10. This CDR3 reads CASGPRQGNYEQYF. CDR3 in DNA: TGCGCCAGCGGCCCCCGACAGGGGAATTACGAGCAGTACTTC.

The rearrangement uses TRBV25-1 and TRBJ2-2; 9 nucleotides align to TRBD2. Germline lookup yields CDR1 MGHDK and CDR2 SYGVNS. This CDR3 is 16 amino acids long. V lost 4 bases and J lost 1; bases outside the gene matches: 4. This chain's CDR3 is CASSAPTSGNTGELFF. DNA of the CDR3: TGTGCCAGCAGTGCCCCGACTAGCGGGAACACCGGGGAGCTGTTTTTT.

The chain employs TRBV10-3 and TRBJ2-7, with TRBD1 matching over 8 bases. CDR1 is ENHRY, CDR2 SYGVKD, per germline. The CDR3 has 15 amino acids. J was trimmed by 3 bases and V by 4 bases; bases with no gene match: 8. As DNA, the CDR3 is TGTGCCATCAGTGGTTTGACAGGGGACGTCTACGAGCAGTACTTC. Translated, it gives CAISGLTGDVYEQYF.

Note on this clonotype: At one boundary the junction diverges from the germline segment, which might be a read error. V usage is TRBV7-9 and J usage is TRBJ1-2, with D tentatively TRBD1 (5 bases). The CDR3 runs to 12 residues. Germline values: CDR1 SEHNR, CDR2 FQNEAQ (reference sequence). The CDR3 spells CASSGTSHGYTF. In DNA, the CDR3 is TGTGCCAGCAGCGGGACTAGCCATGGATACACCTTC.

This clonotype was recorded at least ten times. V gene TRBV9 combines with J gene TRBJ1-6; D might be TRBD1 (5 bases). The V end lost 4 bases, the J end lost 0 bases, and 14 bases lay between the germline ends. This CDR3 spans 17 amino acids. The germline gives CDR1 SGDLS, CDR2 YYNGEE. CDR3 sequence (DNA): TGTGCCAGCAGCCCGGGACTGTCGAGCTCCTATAATTCACCCCTCCACTTT. It is translated as CASSPGLSSSYNSPLHF.

This clonotype was detected ten times or more. The chain carries TRBV10-3 and TRBJ2-7; D tentatively fits TRBD1 or TRBD2 (5 bases each). The CDR3 consists of 14 residues. CDR1 and CDR2 from the germline V gene are ENHRY and SYGVKD. Between the trimmed V and J ends, which lost 6 bases and 3 bases, there was a span of 15 bases. The CDR3 nucleotides read TGTGCCATCAGCCCGGGGCGGGTGAGCTACGAGCAGTACTTC. As protein: CAISPGRVSYEQYF.

V is TRBV5-1 and J is TRBJ2-7; TRBD2 matches 9 bases. Trimming removed 4 bases from V and 5 bases from J; junction bases left unmatched: 10. Germline V CDR1 and CDR2: SGHRS, YFSETQ. The CDR3 loop spans 15 amino acids. The CDR3 loop is CASSAGLAPIDEQYF. CDR3 DNA sequence: TGCGCCAGCAGCGCGGGACTAGCCCCAATCGACGAGCAGTACTTC.

This clonotype was detected many times. The chain employs TRBV7-3 and TRBJ2-2; 7 bases are a match to TRBD2. Germline values: CDR1 SGHTA, CDR2 FQGTGA. V dropped 5 bases and J dropped 3; count of bases not matched to a gene: 9. The CDR3 has 16 residues. In nucleotides, the CDR3 is TGTGCCAGCAGCCCATTTGAAGCGGGGTACACCGGGGAGCTGTTTTTT. As protein: CASSPFEAGYTGELFF.

This clonotype has ten or more counts. This rearrangement joins TRBV24-1 to TRBJ2-6; 7 nucleotides agree with TRBD1. This CDR3 has 17 amino acids. J gave up 4 bases and V 3 bases, and 8 bases lay outside the gene matches. The germline V gene has CDR1 KGHDR and CDR2 SFDVKD. The CDR3 DNA is TGTGCCACCAGTGATGAGACACAGGGGCACGGGGCCAACGTCCTGACTTTC. Translated: CATSDETQGHGANVLTF.

J is TRBJ2-7 and V is TRBV19, with 7 nucleotides matching TRBD2. The ends lost 5 bases at V and 3 bases at J; junction bases unmatched: 4. CDR3 size: 13 residues. In germline, CDR1 is LNHDA, CDR2 SQIVND (reference sequence). The CDR3 bases are TGTGCCAGTAGTGCGGGAGTGGGCTACGAGCAGTACTTC. Its protein product is CASSAGVGYEQYF.